Presented here are 13 T cell receptor beta chains from one specimen sequenced in a study of shared clonotypes between healthy human individuals. Clones were sequenced by immunoSEQ multiplex PCR, and TCRdb holds only the in-frame ones, with some missing. The sample holds 2 million to 2.5 million clones; about 90% are singletons and the top ten take 0.37%. Source material: naive CD4+ T cells from PBMCs. Subset in this sample: CD45RA+ positively selected. Source of these receptors: a man aged 18 to 29 in good health. Some clones in this sample may be carry-over from other donors' samples.

On this clone: Other DNA sequences in the sample encode the same CDR3. V and J are TRBV15 and TRBJ2-3; D gene unclear. Germline lookup yields CDR1 LNHNV and CDR2 YYDKDF (reference sequence). Trimming left V 0 bases short and J 5 bases short, with 6 bases between. This CDR3 is built from 13 residues. The CDR3 loop is CATSRDRLDTQYF. DNA for the CDR3: TGTGCCACCAGCAGAGATAGACTAGATACGCAGTATTTT.

The rearrangement links TRBV18 to TRBJ1-1; 7 nucleotides line up with TRBD1. Germline loops: CDR1 KGHSH, CDR2 LQKENI. The trim removed 3 bases at V and 6 bases at J, leaving 4 bases unmatched. This CDR3 has 13 residues. The CDR3 nucleotides read TGTGCCAGCTCACCCTTTCAGGGGGCTGAAGCTTTCTTT. The encoded protein is CASSPFQGAEAFF.

The chain has TRBV6-5 and TRBJ2-7; D may be TRBD1 or TRBD2 (5 bases each). V was pared by 5 bases and J by 0 bases, with 14 bases between. CDR3 length: 15 residues. Germline V lookup: CDR1 MNHEY, CDR2 SVGAGI. Here the CDR3 DNA reads TGTGCCAGCAGTAGGGACCGCAGGAGCTCCTACGAGCAGTACTTC. This codes for CASSRDRRSSYEQYF.

The chain has TRBV6-6 and TRBJ1-3, with D perhaps matching TRBD1 (6 bases). The length of the CDR3 is 15 residues. Trimming left V 2 bases short and J 7 bases short, with 15 bases between. Per germline, CDR1 MNHNY and CDR2 SVGAGI (reference sequence). The CDR3 is CASSYQGTHPNTIYF. CDR3 in DNA: TGTGCCAGCAGTTACCAGGGGACTCATCCCAACACCATATATTTT.

The CDR3 DNA reads as TGTGCCAGCAGTTTTCCCAGTGGGGCCAACGTCCTGACTTTC. Its protein is CASSFPSGANVLTF. The rearrangement uses TRBV5-6 and TRBJ2-6; D uncertain. The germline V and J ends were trimmed by 5 bases and 3 bases, with 9 bases remaining between them. Germline V lookup: CDR1 SGHDT, CDR2 YYEEEE. The CDR3 is 14 residues long.

The chain couples TRBV18 to TRBJ2-1; TRBD2 matches 11 bases. With 4 bases clipped from V and 6 bases from J, the junction kept 5 bases outside the gene matches. The CDR3 sequence is 15 residues long. Germline lookup yields CDR1 KGHSH and CDR2 LQKENI. As DNA, the CDR3 is TGTGCCAGCTCACAGGGACTAGCGGAATTCAATGAGCAGTTCTTC. Protein sequence: CASSQGLAEFNEQFF.

Comments on this clone: Other DNA sequences in the sample encode the same CDR3. The gene calls are TRBV27 and TRBJ2-7; unclear D gene. Germline-derived CDR1 and CDR2 are MNHEY and SMNVEV (reference sequence). Deletions cut 5 bases from V and 2 bases from J, with 4 bases between. This CDR3 spans 11 amino acids. CDR3 amino acids: CASSLPYEQYF. The CDR3 nucleotides are TGTGCCAGCAGTCTCCCCTACGAGCAGTACTTC.

This sequence joins TRBV21-1 and TRBJ2-2. TRBV21-1 is a listed pseudogene. This CDR3 is built from 15 residues. CDR3 residues: CARPAILSNTGELFF. The DNA of the CDR3 is TGTGCCAGACCGGCGATACTGTCGAACACCGGGGAGCTGTTTTTT.

The chain is built from TRBV28 and TRBJ2-3, with no clear D. The germline gives CDR1 MDHEN, CDR2 SYDVKM. The CDR3 spans 12 residues. V gave up 6 bases and J gave up 2 bases, with 6 bases separating them. Here the CDR3 DNA reads TGTGCCAGCAGCGTGACCACAGATACGCAGTATTTT. Translating gives CASSVTTDTQYF. Complete variable domain (other parts from reference TRBV28 and TRBJ2-3): DVKVTQSSRYLVKRTGEKVFLECVQDMDHENMFWYRQDPGLGLRLIYFSYDVKMKEKGDIPEGYSVSREKKERFSLILESASTNQTSMYLCASSVTTDTQYFGPGTRLTVL.

This clone appeared a few times. The chain joins TRBV2 to TRBJ1-1; D gene unclear. V lost 0 bases and J 1 base, leaving 3 bases between the germline ends. The CDR3 has 13 amino acids. Germline assignment: CDR1 SNHLY and CDR2 FYNNEI. DNA of the CDR3: TGTGCCAGCAGTGAAGCCGGGAACACTGAAGCTTTCTTT. It specifies CASSEAGNTEAFF.

V gene TRBV7-2 combines with J gene TRBJ1-1; 9 nucleotides line up with TRBD1. The CDR3 runs to 15 residues. V shed 5 bases and J 2 bases; nucleotides not matched to a gene: 6. CDR1 SGHTA and CDR2 FQGNSA come from the germline V gene. CDR3 sequence reads: CASSDPGQGNTEAFF. The CDR3 DNA is TGTGCCAGCAGCGACCCGGGACAGGGTAACACTGAAGCTTTCTTT.

The chain carries TRBV2 and TRBJ2-5; TRBD2 matches at 10 bases. Germline V gene sequence: CDR1 SNHLY, CDR2 FYNNEI. The ends lost 6 bases at V and 4 bases at J; junction bases unmatched: 8. This CDR3 has 15 amino acids. The CDR3 here is CASRALLAGGETQYF. CDR3 sequence (DNA): TGTGCCAGCAGAGCCTTATTAGCGGGAGGAGAGACCCAGTACTTC.

V and J are TRBV10-3 and TRBJ2-7, with TRBD2 identical over 8 bases. Germline trimming cut 0 bases from V and 2 bases from J; bases unmatched to any gene: 6. Germline values: CDR1 ENHRY, CDR2 SYGVKD. The CDR3 contains 16 residues. The CDR3 bases are TGTGCCATCAGTGAGTCGAGCGGGGGCGCTCCCTACGAGCAGTACTTC. Translated, it gives CAISESSGGAPYEQYF.